This entry lists 20 T cell receptor beta chains sequenced from one sample in a study of cytomegalovirus exposure and HLA in healthy donors. PCR involved 60 Vbeta and 13 Jbeta primers. This table comes from immunoSEQ multiplex PCR, and its TCRdb copy is limited to in-frame clones, with some not included. Among some 95,000 clones listed, less than 70% were seen once. Material: PBMCs. Receptors originate from a female donor in good health and CMV-seronegative.

In its sample, this clone was seen a few times. The rearrangement joins TRBV30 to TRBJ2-3; the match to TRBD2 covers 11 bases. The CDR3 has 15 residues. After removal of 3 bases from V and 7 bases from J, the junction contained 9 bases not matched to a gene. Germline loops: CDR1 GTSNPN, CDR2 SVGIG (reference sequence). The CDR3 DNA reads as TGTGCCTGGAGCGCACCACTAGCGGGGGCCCATACGCAGTATTTT. Amino acid sequence: CAWSAPLAGAHTQYF.

V usage is TRBV27 and J usage is TRBJ1-1; 7 nucleotides align to TRBD1. Germline V gene data show CDR1 as MNHEY and CDR2 as SMNVEV (reference sequence). The CDR3 runs to 13 residues. Unmatched junction bases numbered 9, after V lost 3 bases and J lost 11 bases. CDR3: CASSLGADRSAFF. The CDR3 nucleotides are TGTGCCAGCAGTTTGGGGGCGGACAGGAGCGCTTTCTTT.

This clone has more than one count but fewer than ten. The chain links TRBV28 to TRBJ2-5, with TRBD2 identical over 7 bases. Germline V CDR1 and CDR2: MDHEN, SYDVKM. The CDR3 runs 14 residues. The ends lost 3 bases at V and 2 bases at J; junction bases unmatched: 3. The CDR3 bases are TGTGCCAGCAGTTTTGGGGGAGGGCAAGAGACCCAGTACTTC. Amino acids: CASSFGGGQETQYF.

This chain connects TRBV7-9 to TRBJ2-7; 11 positions match TRBD2. The V segment lost 3 bases and the J segment 3 bases; nucleotides outside the gene matches: 7. CDR3 length: 16 residues. Germline-derived CDR1 and CDR2 are SEHNR and FQNEAQ (reference sequence). CDR3: CASSFTGTSGFYEQYF. The CDR3, as DNA: TGTGCCAGCAGCTTCACCGGGACTAGCGGATTCTACGAGCAGTACTTC.

This clone has more than one count but fewer than ten. The rearrangement uses TRBV4-1 and TRBJ1-4; the D is unclear. V gave up 3 bases and J gave up 6 bases, with 17 bases separating them. Germline CDR1 is MGHRA and CDR2 is YSYEKL. The CDR3 totals 16 residues. The CDR3 here is CASSQGDIRGDEKLFF. Written as DNA, the CDR3 is TGCGCCAGCAGCCAGGGAGACATTCGTGGTGATGAAAAACTGTTTTTT.

This clone was seen more than once but under ten times. In DNA form, the CDR3 reads TGTGCCAGCTCACCATTTGACAGGGGACGGGACAATCAGCCCCAGCATTTT. Residues: CASSPFDRGRDNQPQHF. This chain links TRBV18 with TRBJ1-5; TRBD1 agrees at 8 bases. This CDR3 is 17 amino acids long. The trim removed 2 bases at V and 3 bases at J, leaving 9 bases unmatched. CDR1 and CDR2 (germline): KGHSH, LQKENI.

The V and J genes are TRBV2 and TRBJ1-4, with D possibly TRBD1 on 5 matching bases. The CDR3 length is 14 residues. Germline V CDR1 and CDR2: SNHLY, FYNNEI. Between the trimmed V and J ends, which lost 4 bases and 5 bases, there was a span of 11 bases. The CDR3 DNA reads TGTGCCAGCAGTGCCCTGACAGTAAATGAAAAACTGTTTTTT. It is translated as CASSALTVNEKLFF.

The chain uses TRBV30 and TRBJ1-1; the match to TRBD1 covers 7 bases. This CDR3 has 15 residues. With 6 bases clipped from V and 0 bases from J, the junction kept 10 bases outside the gene matches. Germline V gene lookup returns CDR1 GTSNPN and CDR2 SVGIG (reference sequence). This chain's CDR3 is CACQPRGGMNTEAFF. The CDR3 DNA reads TGTGCCTGTCAACCCCGAGGGGGCATGAACACTGAAGCTTTCTTT.

This chain connects TRBV11-2 to TRBJ2-3; 8 bases are shared with TRBD2. The J segment lost 4 bases and the V segment lost 6 bases, leaving 3 bases of the junction unmatched. The germline V gene encodes CDR1 SGHAT and CDR2 FQNNGV. The CDR3 spans 13 residues. The CDR3 here is CASSTGGADTQYF. In nucleotides, the CDR3 is TGTGCCAGCAGTACCGGGGGGGCAGATACGCAGTATTTT.

The chain is built from TRBV5-1 and TRBJ2-5; 10 nucleotides match TRBD1. CDR1 is SGHRS, CDR2 YFSETQ, per germline. The CDR3 totals 15 residues. V dropped 4 bases and J dropped 5; count of bases not matched to a gene: 8. CDR3 in DNA: TGCGCCAGCAGCCAGACAGGGGGCGCGAGGGAGACCCAGTACTTC. As protein: CASSQTGGARETQYF.

This rearrangement joins TRBV6-1 to TRBJ2-1; D may be TRBD2 (5 bases). Germline CDR1 and CDR2: MNHNS and SASEGT. The CDR3 has 13 amino acids. The V end was cut by 6 bases, the J end by 8 bases, with 14 bases between. In nucleotides, the CDR3 is TGTGCCAGCAGGTACTTCGGGATGCATGAGCAGTTCTTC. This codes for CASRYFGMHEQFF.

The rearrangement joins TRBV7-9 to TRBJ2-2; TRBD1 might be the D (6 bases). Germline CDR1 reads SEHNR; CDR2 reads FQNEAQ (reference sequence). There are 17 residues in the CDR3. Trimming shortened V by 6 bases and J by 0 bases, and 17 bases separated the two germline ends. CDR3 residues: CASRLVPGTTNTGELFF. Written as DNA, the CDR3 is TGTGCCAGCAGACTAGTCCCCGGGACAACGAACACCGGGGAGCTGTTTTTT.

The rearrangement uses TRBV11-2 and TRBJ1-4; 9 nucleotides match TRBD1. The ends lost 5 bases at V and 3 bases at J; junction bases unmatched: 7. CDR1 and CDR2 from the germline V gene are SGHAT and FQNNGV. The CDR3 totals 16 residues. The CDR3: CASSPDRGVSNEKLFF. The DNA for the CDR3 is TGTGCCAGCAGCCCGGACAGGGGAGTATCTAATGAAAAACTGTTTTTT.

This clone was seen a few times. The rearrangement joins TRBV6-4 to TRBJ1-2, with TRBD1 identical over 7 bases. The CDR3 runs 14 residues. Germline V gives CDR1 MRHNA, CDR2 SNTAGT. Losses at the gene ends were 6 bases for V and 2 bases for J; bases not matched to a gene: 6. CDR3 sequence reads: CASSLGQLNYGYTF. In DNA, the CDR3 is TGTGCCAGCAGCCTGGGACAGTTAAACTATGGCTACACCTTC.

This clone was recorded once. The chain recombines TRBV6-1 with TRBJ2-5, with 10 nucleotides matching TRBD1. The germline V gene has CDR1 MNHNS and CDR2 SASEGT. V lost 4 bases to trimming and J lost 7 bases; unmatched junction nucleotides: 3. The CDR3 sequence is 13 residues long. The CDR3 region is CASSGQGARTQYF. The CDR3 bases are TGTGCCAGCAGTGGACAGGGGGCGAGGACCCAGTACTTC.

The chain combines TRBV6-1 with TRBJ1-1; D call uncertain. The CDR3 has 13 amino acids. CDR1 and CDR2 from the germline V gene are MNHNS and SASEGT. V lost 4 bases, J lost 1 base, and 7 bases lay in between. CDR3 nucleotide sequence: TGTGCCAGCAGTGGCAGAGGGAACACTGAAGCTTTCTTT. It codes for CASSGRGNTEAFF.

The chain uses TRBV7-6 and TRBJ2-7, with 7 bases aligning to TRBD2. The ends lost 1 base at V and 7 bases at J; junction bases unmatched: 13. The CDR3 runs 16 residues. CDR1 and CDR2 (germline): SGHVS, FNYEAQ. CDR3 coding DNA: TGTGCCAGCAGCTTAGTTAATGCGGGGAGGGTAGAAGAGCAGTACTTC. Translating gives CASSLVNAGRVEEQYF.

This clone appeared a single time. The chain uses TRBV12-5 and TRBJ2-5, with 9 positions matching TRBD2. V was pared by 0 bases and J by 2 bases, with 10 bases of the junction left unmatched. The CDR3 extends over 18 amino acids. CDR1 LGHNT and CDR2 FRNRAP come from the germline V gene. DNA of the CDR3: TGTGCTAGTGGTTTGGTACGGGGGCGGGAGGGAAAACAAGAGACCCAGTACTTC. Translation gives CASGLVRGREGKQETQYF.

Comments on this clone: Other DNA variants within this sample encode the same CDR3. This chain uses TRBV28 with TRBJ1-5; 10 bases are a match to TRBD1. V was pared by 7 bases and J by 4 bases, with 10 bases of the junction left unmatched. This CDR3 contains 16 residues. Germline V gene data show CDR1 as MDHEN and CDR2 as SYDVKM. For the CDR3, the DNA is TGTGCCAGCAATCCCCAACCGGGACAGGGGAATCAGCCCCAGCATTTT. It codes for CASNPQPGQGNQPQHF.

The chain couples TRBV4-2 to TRBJ2-5; TRBD2 aligns across 9 bases. The germline gives CDR1 LGHNA, CDR2 YNFKEQ. This CDR3 is built from 16 residues. V shed 2 bases, J shed 5 bases, and the junction held 9 bases outside the gene matches. In DNA, the CDR3 is TGTGCCAGCAGCCAACGGTTAGCGGGGGTGGGGGAGACCCAGTACTTC. This sequence encodes CASSQRLAGVGETQYF.